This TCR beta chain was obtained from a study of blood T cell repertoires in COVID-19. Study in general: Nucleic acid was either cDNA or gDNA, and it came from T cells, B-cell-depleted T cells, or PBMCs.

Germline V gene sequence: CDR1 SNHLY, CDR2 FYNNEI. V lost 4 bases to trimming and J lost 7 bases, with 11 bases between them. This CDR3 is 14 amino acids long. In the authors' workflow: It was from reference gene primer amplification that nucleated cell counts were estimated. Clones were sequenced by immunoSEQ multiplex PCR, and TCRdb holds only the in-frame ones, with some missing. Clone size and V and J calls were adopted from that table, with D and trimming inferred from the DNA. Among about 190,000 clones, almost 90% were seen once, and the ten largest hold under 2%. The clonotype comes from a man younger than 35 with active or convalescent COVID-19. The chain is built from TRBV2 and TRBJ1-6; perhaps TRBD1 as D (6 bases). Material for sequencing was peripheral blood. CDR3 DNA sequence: TGTGCCAGCAGTGCAGGACAGATAAATTCACCCCTCCACTTT. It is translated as CASSAGQINSPLHF.